In this sample, the clone carrying this T cell receptor beta chain turned up once. The CDR3 covers 13 residues. Germline V gene lookup returns CDR1 SGHTA and CDR2 FQGNSA. The germline V and J ends were trimmed by 2 bases and 2 bases, with 6 bases remaining between them. The sample belongs to a study of blood T cell repertoires in COVID-19. Generated by immunoSEQ multiplex PCR, the TCRdb table keeps only in-frame clones and is missing some. The sample consists of 100,000 to 150,000 clones, roughly 80% of them appearing once. Sequencing was done on a sample of peripheral blood. This chain connects TRBV7-2 to TRBJ1-1; the D is unclear. This clonotype originated in a woman aged 45 to 65 with acute or convalescent COVID-19. DNA of the CDR3: TGTGCCAGCAGCTTAAACACAAACACTGAAGCTTTCTTT. It translates to CASSLNTNTEAFF.